The 7 T cell receptor beta chains presented below share a single source sample, sequenced in a study of somatic mutations in cytotoxic T cells in rheumatoid arthritis (TCRdb year 2017). The library was obtained by the immunoSEQ multiplex PCR assay. As stored in TCRdb, this immuneACCESS dataset retains in-frame rearrangements with V and J assigned. A fraction of the clones does not appear; measured against another copy, unresolved V genes explain less than half of the discrepancy, and the remainder lacks a known reason. In all, the sample holds 9,500 to 15,000 clones, and around 83% of those were seen once. 13% to 15% of the sample is taken by the ten largest. Sequenced: CD8+ T cells sorted from blood. The source is a woman aged 55-75 years in good health.

This clone was detected a few times. The chain carries TRBV4-1 and TRBJ1-2; 9 nucleotides align to TRBD1. Germline assignment: CDR1 MGHRA and CDR2 YSYEKL. Germline trimming cut 0 bases from V and 0 bases from J; bases unmatched to any gene: 2. CDR3 length: 16 residues. The chain's CDR3 is CASSQERTGANYGYTF. CDR3 in DNA: TGCGCCAGCAGCCAAGAAAGGACAGGGGCTAACTATGGCTACACCTTC.

J is TRBJ2-3 and V is TRBV15, with D perhaps matching TRBD1 (6 bases). CDR3 length: 18 residues. CDR1 is LNHNV and CDR2 is YYDKDF in the germline V gene (reference sequence). Trimming removed 3 bases from V and 2 bases from J, with 21 bases in between. The chain's CDR3 is CATSSVGQSAFYTDTQYF. CDR3 coding DNA: TGTGCCACCAGCAGTGTTGGACAGTCTGCTTTCTACACAGATACGCAGTATTTT. The variable domain in full, with the rest retrieved from reference TRBV15 and TRBJ2-3, is DAMVIQNPRYQVTQFGKPVTLSCSQTLNHNVMYWYQQKSSQAPKLLFHYYDKDFNNEADTPDNFQSRRPNTSFCFLDIRSPGLGDTAMYLCATSSVGQSAFYTDTQYFGPGTRLTVL.

The chain carries TRBV4-2 and TRBJ2-5; TRBD2 is a possible D gene (6 bases). The CDR3 spans 16 residues. CDR1 is LGHNA, CDR2 YNFKEQ, per germline. The V end was cut by 0 bases, the J end by 4 bases, with 15 bases between. The CDR3 sequence is CASSQDGIAAPETQYF. The CDR3 DNA reads as TGTGCCAGCAGCCAAGATGGAATAGCGGCTCCAGAGACCCAGTACTTC.

The sample holds a few counts of this clone. The V and J genes are TRBV5-1 and TRBJ1-6; a possible D gene is TRBD1 (5 bases). The CDR3 consists of 17 residues. V was pared by 1 base and J by 0 bases, with 11 bases between. The V gene's germline CDR1 is SGHRS and CDR2 YFSETQ. Here the CDR3 reads CASSLWGGDSYNSPLHF. The CDR3 DNA sequence: TGCGCCAGCAGCTTGTGGGGGGGTGACTCCTATAATTCACCCCTCCACTTT.

The V and J genes are TRBV10-3 and TRBJ2-7; TRBD1 matches 8 bases. Germline CDR1 ENHRY, CDR2 SYGVKD. Unmatched junction bases numbered 7, after V lost 4 bases and J lost 2 bases. CDR3 length: 15 residues. The CDR3 reads CAISVGQGATYEQYF. CDR3 DNA sequence: TGTGCCATCAGTGTCGGGCAGGGGGCGACCTACGAGCAGTACTTC.

The rearrangement uses TRBV6-5 and TRBJ2-1, with D perhaps TRBD1 (5 bases). V was shortened by 2 bases and J by 0 bases, with 5 bases between the two germline ends. The germline V gene encodes CDR1 MNHEY and CDR2 SVGAGI. CDR3 length equals 14 residues. This CDR3 reads CASSYDSSYNEQFF. The DNA of the CDR3 is TGTGCCAGCAGTTACGACAGCTCCTACAATGAGCAGTTCTTC.

Comments on this clone: Sequence at one end of the junction differs from germline and may be a read error. Other DNA sequences in the sample encode the same CDR3. The rearrangement joins TRBV19 to TRBJ2-3; 7 bases match TRBD1. Germline V CDR1 and CDR2: LNHDA, SQIVND (reference sequence). This CDR3 is built from 15 residues. CDR3 sequence (DNA): TGTGCCAGTAGTATAGGACAGGGCCACACAGATACGCAGTACTTT. It specifies CASSIGQGHTDTQYF.